This T cell receptor beta chain was captured by sequencing in a study of CD8+CD57+ T cells in acquired aplastic anemia. Turning to the study itself: Sorted CD4+ and CD8+ cell DNA averaged about 3 ug.

It was genomic DNA that served as the template for profiling TCR beta VDJ and CDR3. TCRdb reprocessed the reads with MiXCR, giving one entry per CDR3 protein. The table shows 150,000 to 180,000 distinct CDR3 sequences, with less than 60% occurring only once. Previously, flow cytometry had revealed CD8+CD57+ cell expansion in the patients chosen for sequencing. CDR3 length: 15 residues. Germline trimming cut 1 base from V and 5 bases from J; bases unmatched to any gene: 4. CDR1 MGHDK and CDR2 SYGVNS come from the germline V gene. The sample consisted of sorted CD4+, CD8+, or CD8+CD57+ T cells (not recorded which) from PBMCs. The receptor's source is a human donor with aplastic anemia. The genes are TRBV25-1 and TRBJ2-5, with 10 bases that match TRBD2. The CDR3 DNA sequence: TGTGCCAGCAGTGAATGGCTAGCGGGAGAGGAGACCCAGTACTTC. Its translation is CASSEWLAGEETQYF. The full variable domain, its missing parts supplied by reference TRBV25-1 and TRBJ2-5, is EADIYQTPRYLVIGTGKKITLECSQTMGHDKMYWYQQDPGMELHLIHYSYGVNSTEKGDLSSESTVSRIRTEHFPLTLESARPSHTSQYLCASSEWLAGEETQYFGPGTRLLVL.